The 4 T cell receptor beta chains listed next were all sequenced from one sample in a study of beta chain features in type 1 diabetes. Every bit of the isolated RNA underwent reverse transcription, so sequencing read expressed TCRB transcripts. Profiling relied on immunoSEQ multiplex PCR, and the TCRdb table lists in-frame clones only, not all of them. The sample yields 900,000 or so clones, 15% to 20% seen once. Sequencing used naive CD4+ T cells from blood. The receptors stem from a woman aged 18-29 years in good health.

This clone has only a few counts. V is TRBV28 and J is TRBJ2-7; 9 bases align to TRBD2. Germline V gene data show CDR1 as MDHEN and CDR2 as SYDVKM. This CDR3 has 15 amino acids. With 5 bases clipped from V and 7 bases from J, the junction kept 12 bases outside the gene matches. The CDR3 region is CASSPILAGGDEQYF. The CDR3 DNA follows: TGTGCCAGCAGTCCTATCCTCGCGGGAGGGGATGAGCAGTACTTC.

A few counts support this clone. The J gene is TRBJ2-6, the V gene TRBV5-4, with D hard to call. The germline CDR1 and CDR2 sequences are SGHNT and YYREEE (reference sequence). The CDR3 extends over 16 amino acids. V gave up 4 bases and J gave up 0 bases, with 11 bases separating them. CDR3 protein: CASSHPLSSGANVLTF. For the CDR3, the DNA is TGTGCCAGCAGCCACCCGTTAAGCTCTGGGGCCAACGTCCTGACTTTC. Based on the CDR3 plus reference TRBV5-4 and TRBJ2-6, the full variable domain is ETGVTQSPTHLIKTRGQQVTLRCSSQSGHNTVSWYQQALGQGPQFIFQYYREEENGRGNFPPRFSGLQFPNYSSELNVNALELDDSALYLCASSHPLSSGANVLTFGAGSRLTVL.

This clone was seen more than once but under ten times. V and J are TRBV18 and TRBJ2-1; D uncertain. V lost 2 bases to trimming and J lost 6 bases, with 8 bases between them. The CDR3 consists of 13 residues. CDR1 is KGHSH, CDR2 LQKENI, per germline. The CDR3 spells CASSPGSFNEQFF. The CDR3 DNA sequence: TGTGCCAGCTCACCAGGTAGCTTCAATGAGCAGTTCTTC.

This chain joins TRBV6-5 and TRBJ1-1; no firm D call. Trimming cost V 8 bases and J 1 base, with 14 bases left between them. The CDR3 consists of 14 residues. Germline CDR1 reads MNHEY; CDR2 reads SVGAGI. The CDR3 spells CASGGLSQNTEAFF. The CDR3 DNA reads as TGTGCCAGCGGAGGGTTGTCGCAGAACACTGAAGCTTTCTTT.